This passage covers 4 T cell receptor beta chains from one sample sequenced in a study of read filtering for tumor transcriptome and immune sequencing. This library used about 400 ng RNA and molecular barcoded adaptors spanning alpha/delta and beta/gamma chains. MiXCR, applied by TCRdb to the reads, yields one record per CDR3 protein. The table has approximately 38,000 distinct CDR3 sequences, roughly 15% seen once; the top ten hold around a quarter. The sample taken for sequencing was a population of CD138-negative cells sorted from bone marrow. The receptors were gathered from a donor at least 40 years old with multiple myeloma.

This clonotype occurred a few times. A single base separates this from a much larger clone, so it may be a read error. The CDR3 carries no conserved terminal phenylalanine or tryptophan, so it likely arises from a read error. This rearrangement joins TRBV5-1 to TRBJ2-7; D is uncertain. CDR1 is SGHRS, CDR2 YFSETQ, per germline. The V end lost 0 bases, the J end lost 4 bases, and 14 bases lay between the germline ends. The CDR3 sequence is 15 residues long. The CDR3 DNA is TGCGCCAGCAGCTTGGCCTCGACGAGAGATTACGAGCAGTACCTC. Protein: CASSLASTRDYEQYL.

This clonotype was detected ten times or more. CDR3 DNA: TGTGCTAGTGGTTTGCGGCTAGCGGCCATGAATGAGCAGTTCTTC. This codes for CASGLRLAAMNEQFF. This rearrangement joins TRBV12-5 to TRBJ2-1, with 7 nucleotides matching TRBD2. With 2 bases clipped from V and 7 bases from J, the junction kept 8 bases outside the gene matches. Germline V gives CDR1 LGHNT, CDR2 FRNRAP. This CDR3 is 15 amino acids long.

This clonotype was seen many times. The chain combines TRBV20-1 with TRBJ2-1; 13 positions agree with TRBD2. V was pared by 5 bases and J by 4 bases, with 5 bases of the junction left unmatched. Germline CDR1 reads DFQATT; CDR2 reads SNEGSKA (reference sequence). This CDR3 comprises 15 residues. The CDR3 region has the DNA TGCAGTGCTTCCCGACTAGCGGGAGGTTACAATGAGCAGTTCTTC. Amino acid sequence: CSASRLAGGYNEQFF.

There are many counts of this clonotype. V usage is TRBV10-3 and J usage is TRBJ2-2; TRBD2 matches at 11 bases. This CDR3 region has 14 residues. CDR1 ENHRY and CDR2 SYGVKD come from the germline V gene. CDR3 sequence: CASSGRAGTGELFF. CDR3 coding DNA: TGTGCAAGTAGCGGGAGGGCCGGCACCGGGGAGCTGTTTTTT.